Each of the 32 T cell receptor beta chains below was sequenced from the same sample in a study of patients and donors after allogeneic stem cell transplantation (TCRdb year 2020). Preparation of the library involved RT-PCR. The data were produced on a NextSeq 550. TCRdb trimmed public reads at Q25 via fastp, called clones via MiXCR and kept in-frame beta chains. Records with the same CDR3 protein are collapsed into one entry carrying the most frequent genes and DNA. In all, the sample holds roughly 880,000 distinct CDR3 sequences, and roughly 18% of those were seen once. The ten largest clones take up about 6% of the sample. The sequenced sample was blood, either unsorted or a sorted T cell fraction (not recorded which). The receptors shown here come from a human donor who was either an allogeneic HSCT recipient or a stem cell or donor lymphocyte infusion donor (not recorded which). It is not recorded whose cells these are; they may come from a transplant donor.

The V call is TRBV27, the J call TRBJ1-5; D is possibly TRBD1 (5 bases). CDR1 and CDR2 (germline): MNHEY, SMNVEV (reference sequence). The CDR3 contains 12 residues. V was pared by 9 bases and J by 7 bases, with 13 bases between. Here the CDR3 reads CASGRGRQPQHF. CDR3 DNA: TGTGCCAGTGGAAGGGGCCGCCAGCCCCAGCATTTT.

This clonotype appeared many times. This chain connects TRBV12-3 or TRBV12-4 to TRBJ2-1; 7 positions match TRBD2. The CDR3 consists of 15 residues. V was clipped by 2 bases and J by 4 bases; unmatched bases: 5. DNA of the CDR3: TGTGCCAGCAGTTTATCGGGGGGAAATTACAATGAGCAGTTCTTC. Its translation is CASSLSGGNYNEQFF.

The genes are TRBV10-3 and TRBJ2-1; 8 nucleotides match TRBD2. The V and J ends lost 2 bases and 10 bases, in that order; junction bases with no gene match: 10. This CDR3 comprises 15 residues. Germline V gene sequence: CDR1 ENHRY, CDR2 SYGVKD. In DNA, the CDR3 is TGTGCCATCAGTGAGCCGGGACTAGAGTCGGGGGAGCAGTTCTTC. This translates into CAISEPGLESGEQFF.

This clonotype was detected only a few times. This chain links TRBV4-1 with TRBJ2-4, with 14 nucleotides matching TRBD2. V dropped 3 bases and J dropped 2; count of bases not matched to a gene: 6. The CDR3 contains 18 residues. CDR1 is MGHRA, CDR2 YSYEKL, per germline. The CDR3 DNA follows: TGCGCCAGCAGCCACGGAAGACTAGCGGGAGGGCCCAAAAACATTCAGTACTTC. This translates into CASSHGRLAGGPKNIQYF.

The chain links TRBV20-1 to TRBJ2-7; D is perhaps TRBD2 (6 bases). This CDR3 is 12 amino acids long. V was trimmed by 3 bases and J by 6 bases, leaving 12 bases between them. The V gene's germline CDR1 is DFQATT and CDR2 SNEGSKA (reference sequence). CDR3 bases: TGCAGTGCTAGCACCAGGGAGGTCGAGCAGTACTTC. It specifies CSASTREVEQYF.

The chain links TRBV12-3 or TRBV12-4 to TRBJ2-7; 11 bases agree with TRBD1. The CDR3 covers 19 residues. V shed 2 bases, J shed 1 base, and the junction held 13 bases outside the gene matches. The CDR3 bases are TGTGCCAGCAGTTTAAAAGGGACAGGGGGTGCTGTCCGGTCCTACGAGCAGTACTTC. Translating it yields CASSLKGTGGAVRSYEQYF.

This clonotype was seen only a few times. The rearrangement links TRBV10-3 to TRBJ1-3; no firm D call. The V end was cut by 7 bases, the J end by 7 bases, with 14 bases between. CDR1 ENHRY and CDR2 SYGVKD come from the germline V gene. This CDR3 is 13 amino acids long. In nucleotides, the CDR3 is TGTGCCATCACCCAGCAAGGAGGGAACACCATATATTTT. It codes for CAITQQGGNTIYF.

At least ten counts were recorded for this clonotype. The chain employs TRBV4-3 and TRBJ2-7; possibly TRBD2 for D (6 bases). Between the trimmed V and J ends, which lost 4 bases and 2 bases, there was a span of 15 bases. The CDR3 loop spans 15 amino acids. CDR1 LGHNA and CDR2 YSLEER come from the germline V gene. Here the CDR3 reads CASSLMDGSTYEQYF. CDR3 nucleotides: TGCGCCAGCAGCCTTATGGACGGGAGTACCTACGAGCAGTACTTC.

This clonotype came up a few times. The chain uses TRBV10-3 and TRBJ1-4; possibly TRBD1 for D (6 bases). The ends were cut back, 11 bases at V and 4 bases at J, with 14 bases in the middle. Germline values: CDR1 ENHRY, CDR2 SYGVKD. This CDR3 is 13 amino acids long. CDR3 nucleotides: TGTGCCTCAGGAAGACAGGTTAATGAAAAACTGTTTTTT. Translated: CASGRQVNEKLFF.

This chain uses TRBV7-2 with TRBJ2-1, with a possible D match to TRBD2 (6 bases). Germline CDR1 reads SGHTA; CDR2 reads FQGNSA. The V end lost 1 base, the J end lost 14 bases, and 15 bases lay between the germline ends. The CDR3 covers 13 residues. CDR3 in DNA: TGTGCCAGCAGCTTAGTCCTTGTTTCGGGAGAGTTCTTC. Protein product: CASSLVLVSGEFF.

The chain has TRBV27 and TRBJ1-2; the match to TRBD1 covers 9 bases. The CDR3 has 13 residues. V lost 4 bases, J lost 8 bases, and 5 bases stayed unmatched. Germline assignment: CDR1 MNHEY and CDR2 SMNVEV (reference sequence). CDR3 in DNA: TGTGCCAGCAGTTGGGGACAGGGAAGGGGCTACACCTTC. This encodes CASSWGQGRGYTF.

Only a few counts were recorded for this clonotype. The rearrangement joins TRBV12-3 or TRBV12-4 to TRBJ1-6; TRBD1 matches 8 bases. Trimming removed 5 bases from V and 10 bases from J; junction bases left unmatched: 7. This CDR3 is built from 14 residues. The CDR3 here is CASSRQGMGSPLHF. CDR3 bases: TGTGCCAGCAGTCGACAGGGGATGGGATCACCCCTCCACTTT.

This chain uses TRBV11-2 with TRBJ2-1; TRBD2 matches 12 bases. The V segment lost 2 bases and the J segment 3 bases; nucleotides outside the gene matches: 8. CDR1 and CDR2 from the germline V gene are SGHAT and FQNNGV. The CDR3 runs 18 residues. CDR3 residues: CASSLSASGGADYNEQFF. The CDR3 DNA reads as TGTGCCAGCAGCTTATCGGCTAGCGGGGGGGCTGACTACAATGAGCAGTTCTTC.

This clonotype was detected ten times or more. The genes are TRBV7-2 and TRBJ1-2, with D perhaps matching TRBD1 (6 bases). The length of the CDR3 is 15 residues. Trimming removed 1 base at V and 4 bases at J, with 13 bases between. CDR1 SGHTA and CDR2 FQGNSA come from the germline V gene. CDR3 sequence: CASSLVWGAGYGYTF. CDR3 DNA sequence: TGTGCCAGCAGCTTAGTTTGGGGGGCTGGCTATGGCTACACCTTC. The full variable domain, in which reference TRBV7-2 and TRBJ1-2 provide the parts outside the CDR3, is GAGVSQSPSNKVTEKGKDVELRCDPISGHTALYWYRQSLGQGLEFLIYFQGNSAPDKSGLPSDRFSAERTGGSVSTLTIQRTQQEDSAVYLCASSLVWGAGYGYTFGSGTRLTVV.

This clonotype was recorded a few times. The V and J genes are TRBV5-5 and TRBJ1-1; no firm D call. Germline V CDR1 and CDR2: SGHKS, YYEKEE (reference sequence). V gave up 0 bases and J gave up 3 bases, with 18 bases separating them. The length of the CDR3 is 17 residues. The CDR3 DNA sequence: TGTGCCAGCAGCTTGGTCTGGGTGATTATTGAAGACACTGAAGCTTTCTTT. This translates into CASSLVWVIIEDTEAFF.

A few counts support this clonotype. The chain couples TRBV3-1 to TRBJ2-3; 7 bases map to TRBD2. V lost 4 bases, J lost 2 bases, and 6 bases stayed unmatched. The CDR3 is 15 amino acids. Germline V gene lookup returns CDR1 LGHDT and CDR2 YNNKEL (reference sequence). The CDR3 loop reads CASSRAGDFTDTQYF. The DNA for the CDR3 is TGTGCCAGCAGCCGGGCGGGGGACTTCACAGATACGCAGTATTTT.

This clonotype has a handful of counts. V is TRBV10-3 and J is TRBJ2-3, with 7 nucleotides matching TRBD2. The CDR3 sequence is 15 residues long. Trimming took 2 bases from V and 2 from J; bases not matched to a gene: 4. From germline, CDR1 is ENHRY and CDR2 SYGVKD. CDR3 in amino acids: CAISERGDNTDTQYF. The CDR3 DNA reads as TGTGCCATCAGTGAGCGGGGGGATAACACAGATACGCAGTATTTT.

The chain carries TRBV3-1 and TRBJ1-1; tentative D call: TRBD1 (5 bases). CDR3 length equals 14 residues. Germline-derived CDR1 and CDR2 are LGHDT and YNNKEL (reference sequence). The V end lost 4 bases, the J end lost 2 bases, and 11 bases lay between the germline ends. The CDR3 nucleotides are TGTGCCAGCAGCCTCGGGACTCATAACACTGAAGCTTTCTTT. Protein sequence: CASSLGTHNTEAFF.

As DNA, the CDR3 is TGTGCCAGCTGCGCGACCAAGAGGGATGAGCAGTTCTTC. Its protein product is CASCATKRDEQFF. The rearrangement joins TRBV6-1 to TRBJ2-1; possible D gene TRBD2, 5 bases. Trimming pared 8 bases from V and 8 bases from J, leaving 16 bases between. Germline V CDR1 and CDR2: MNHNS, SASEGT. The CDR3 consists of 13 residues.

This clonotype was observed a few times. The chain links TRBV4-1 to TRBJ2-7; D gene unclear. Germline CDR1 and CDR2: MGHRA and YSYEKL. This CDR3 has 17 residues. V lost 1 base to trimming and J lost 3 bases, with 19 bases between them. CDR3 DNA: TGCGCCAGCAGCCAAGTCTTGACGCTAGAGAAATACTACGAGCAGTACTTC. This translates into CASSQVLTLEKYYEQYF.

This clonotype showed up just a few times. The chain carries TRBV2 and TRBJ1-2; no reliable D call. Germline V gene lookup returns CDR1 SNHLY and CDR2 FYNNEI. The CDR3 totals 12 residues. V was cut by 6 bases and J by 8 bases, with 13 bases left in between. CDR3 DNA: TGTGCCAGCAGCATTGGTCGTGGGGGCTACACCTTC. It translates to CASSIGRGGYTF.

The chain links TRBV4-1 to TRBJ2-7; 9 positions match TRBD2. CDR3 length equals 15 residues. V was clipped by 5 bases and J by 1 base; unmatched bases: 6. The V gene's germline CDR1 is MGHRA and CDR2 YSYEKL. The CDR3 sequence is CASSKLAGASYEQYF. The CDR3 DNA reads TGCGCCAGCAGCAAGTTAGCGGGGGCTTCCTACGAGCAGTACTTC.

This clonotype showed up many times. The chain employs TRBV28 and TRBJ2-7; the match to TRBD1 covers 9 bases. Germline V lookup: CDR1 MDHEN, CDR2 SYDVKM. The CDR3 totals 15 residues. The J segment lost 1 base and the V segment lost 6 bases, leaving 7 bases of the junction unmatched. The CDR3 DNA is TGTGCCAGCAGCCTACCGGGACAGGGTTCCTACGAGCAGTACTTC. This sequence encodes CASSLPGQGSYEQYF.

In regard to this clonotype: The junction shows a germline mismatch at one end, possibly a read error. The rearrangement joins TRBV5-1 to TRBJ2-2; tentatively, D is TRBD2 (6 bases). The germline CDR1 and CDR2 sequences are SGHRS and YFSETQ. The CDR3 is 13 amino acids. In DNA, the CDR3 is TGCGCCAGCAGCCCGGAGGGCATCGGGGAGCTGGTTTTT. It specifies CASSPEGIGELVF.

Of note for this clonotype: The CDR3 carries no conserved terminal phenylalanine or tryptophan, so it likely arises from a read error. V and J are TRBV28 and TRBJ2-7, with D perhaps matching TRBD1 (6 bases). Trimming cost V 6 bases and J 4 bases, with 16 bases left between them. Germline lookup yields CDR1 MDHEN and CDR2 SYDVKM. This CDR3 spans 14 amino acids. The CDR3 coding sequence is TGTGCCAGCAGCTTGGTCAAGGGGGAGTACGAGCAGTACTAC. It encodes CASSLVKGEYEQYY.

The chain uses TRBV12-3 or TRBV12-4 and TRBJ1-2; 7 bases fit TRBD1. Trimming cost V 8 bases and J 6 bases; bases outside gene matches: 9. The CDR3 consists of 13 residues. The chain's CDR3 is CASRSRGIDGYTF. The CDR3, as DNA: TGTGCCAGCCGGAGCAGGGGGATCGATGGCTACACCTTC.

This clonotype was seen more than once but under ten times. V gene TRBV7-9 combines with J gene TRBJ2-7; the match to TRBD1 covers 10 bases. The trim removed 2 bases at V and 1 base at J, leaving 2 bases unmatched. CDR1 and CDR2 (germline): SEHNR, FQNEAQ (reference sequence). The CDR3 contains 15 residues. Here the CDR3 reads CASSLWDRGSYEQYF. The DNA for the CDR3 is TGTGCCAGCAGCTTATGGGACAGGGGATCCTACGAGCAGTACTTC.

The chain combines TRBV20-1 with TRBJ2-3, with D possibly matching TRBD1 (7 bases). CDR3 length: 14 residues. Looked up from germline, CDR1 is DFQATT and CDR2 is SNEGSKA (reference sequence). V shed 1 base and J shed 2 bases, with 10 bases lying between them. This CDR3 is CSARAGGFTDTQYF. CDR3 in DNA: TGCAGTGCTAGAGCAGGGGGGTTCACAGATACGCAGTATTTT.

This clonotype was counted only a few times. The chain recombines TRBV20-1 with TRBJ2-1; 7 nucleotides match TRBD2. The V and J ends lost 2 bases and 4 bases, in that order; junction bases with no gene match: 14. Germline CDR1 DFQATT, CDR2 SNEGSKA (reference sequence). This CDR3 has 17 residues. The DNA of the CDR3 is TGCAGTGCTAGATCCTACCTAGAGCGGGACCCTTACAATGAGCAGTTCTTC. This translates into CSARSYLERDPYNEQFF.

This clonotype has a handful of counts. This chain joins TRBV20-1 and TRBJ2-1; the match to TRBD1 covers 8 bases. The germline V gene has CDR1 DFQATT and CDR2 SNEGSKA (reference sequence). This CDR3 comprises 16 residues. V lost 2 bases to trimming and J lost 5 bases; unmatched junction nucleotides: 11. The CDR3 DNA is TGCAGTGCTAGACCCACGACGGGGACAGGTAACAATGAGCAGTTCTTC. This gives the protein CSARPTTGTGNNEQFF.

V and J are TRBV12-5 and TRBJ2-7; TRBD2 aligns across 11 bases. Trimming removed 4 bases from V and 3 bases from J; junction bases left unmatched: 5. The germline V gene encodes CDR1 LGHNT and CDR2 FRNRAP. The CDR3 is made up of 15 amino acids. Here the CDR3 DNA reads TGTGCTAGTGGTTATCTAGCGGGAGGCAACTACGAGCAGTACTTC. This codes for CASGYLAGGNYEQYF.

This clonotype was detected only a few times. V usage is TRBV4-3 and J usage is TRBJ2-7; perhaps TRBD2 as D (5 bases). V was shortened by 1 base and J by 2 bases, with 12 bases between the two germline ends. This CDR3 is 15 amino acids long. Germline V gives CDR1 LGHNA, CDR2 YSLEER. The CDR3 loop reads CASSQAWTGPYEQYF. The DNA of the CDR3 is TGCGCCAGCAGCCAAGCCTGGACTGGCCCCTACGAGCAGTACTTC.